This TCR beta chain is from a study of blood T cell repertoires in COVID-19. Looking at the study overall: Spain, Italy and the United States supplied samples that represented acute and convalescent COVID-19. PBMCs, B-cell-depleted T cells, or T cells were the source of the cDNA or gDNA that made up the material.

Per the original methods: Scientists estimated how many nucleated cells there were by amplifying reference gene primers. Here immunoSEQ multiplex PCR was the method, and the copy in TCRdb shows in-frame clones only, minus some. The V and J calls and the clone size are those of that table, but D and trimming were determined from the DNA. Among 100,000 to 150,000 clones, 84% were seen once, and the ten largest hold roughly an eighth. This CDR3 region has 15 residues. Germline V gene lookup returns CDR1 LNHDA and CDR2 SQIVND (reference sequence). The ends were cut back, 3 bases at V and 2 bases at J, with 11 bases in the middle.

Sequencing used peripheral blood. The receptor comes from a young woman who had recovered from COVID-19. The rearrangement joins TRBV19 to TRBJ1-5, with D perhaps matching TRBD1 (6 bases). This CDR3 reads CASSIGGRGNQPQHF. The CDR3 region has the DNA TGTGCCAGTAGTATTGGGGGCCGCGGCAATCAGCCCCAGCATTTT.